The clone carrying this TCR beta chain was seen a few times. Its antigen is not known. This CDR3 spans 14 amino acids. CDR1 MNHNS and CDR2 SASEGT come from the germline V gene. V lost 3 bases, J lost 2 bases, and 11 bases lay in between. The data were taken from a study of T cell repertoires in cytomegalovirus infection. In TCRdb, the reads were re-called with MiXCR into one record per CDR3 protein. In the table there are around 530,000 distinct CDR3 sequences, approximately 16% of which are singletons. Study-level points and caveats: The ex vivo response was dominated by HLA-C-restricted CMV-specific TCR beta clonotypes. Of the TCR beta families, the public ones yielded a cumulative frequency that identified carriers of CMV plus the relevant HLA.

This sequence originates from a human donor in good health (CMV status not recorded). Some clones in this sample may be carry-over from other donors' samples. The chain uses TRBV6-1 and TRBJ2-7; no definite D call. The sample consisted of CD8+ T cells from PBMCs. The CDR3 region has the DNA TGTGCCAGCAGTGAGGTGGTAGGTCCCTACGAGCAGTACTTC. Translated, it gives CASSEVVGPYEQYF.